This note documents a single T cell receptor beta chain sequence. Antigen: not known. A couple of CD3G-deficient patients had more severe autoimmunity; all had some. CD4+ cells were sorted into CD25-high CD127-low regulatory cells and CD25-low CD127-high conventional cells. The ends were cut back, 5 bases at V and 8 bases at J, with 12 bases in the middle. Germline CDR1 MDHEN, CDR2 SYDVKM. The CDR3 totals 13 residues. The PCR used 52 TRBV and 13 TRBJ primers. Here immunoSEQ multiplex PCR was the method, and the copy in TCRdb shows in-frame clones only, minus some. The sample lists 4,000 or so clones, about nine tenths seen once, with 2% to 3% in the top ten. These data originate in a study of regulatory T cells. Study outcomes and limitations: Regulatory T cells from CD3G-deficient patients were less diverse than autologous conventional CD4+ cells and control regulatory cells. Skewed V and J usage and few unique V-J pairs marked patient repertoires, most in Tregs.

The receptor was isolated from a child aged 2 to 10 with CD3G deficiency. The chain joins TRBV28 to TRBJ1-4; no definite D call. Source material: CD4+ Tregs sorted from blood. The CDR3 bases are TGTGCCAGCAGTACTCCCTCCCAAGAAAAACTGTTTTTT. Amino acids: CASSTPSQEKLFF.